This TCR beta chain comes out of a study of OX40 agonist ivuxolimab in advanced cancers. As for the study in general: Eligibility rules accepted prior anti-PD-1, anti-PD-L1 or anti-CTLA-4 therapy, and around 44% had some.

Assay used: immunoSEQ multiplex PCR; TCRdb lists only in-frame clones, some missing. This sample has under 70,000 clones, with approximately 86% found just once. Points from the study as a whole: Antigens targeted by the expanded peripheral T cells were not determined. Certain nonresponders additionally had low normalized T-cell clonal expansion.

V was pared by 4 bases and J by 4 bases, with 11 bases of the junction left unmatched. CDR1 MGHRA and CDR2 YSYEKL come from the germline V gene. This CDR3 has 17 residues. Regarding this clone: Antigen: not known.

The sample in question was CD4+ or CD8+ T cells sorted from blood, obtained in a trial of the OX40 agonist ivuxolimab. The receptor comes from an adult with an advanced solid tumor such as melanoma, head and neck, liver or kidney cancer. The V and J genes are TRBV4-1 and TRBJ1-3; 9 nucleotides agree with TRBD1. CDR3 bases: TGCGCCAGCAGCCTCGGGACAGGGCGTGAAGGGGGAAACACCATATATTTT. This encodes CASSLGTGREGGNTIYF.